This entry lists 24 T cell receptor beta chains sequenced from one sample in a study of response to subunit inactivated influenza vaccine. TCRdb analysed the RT-PCR reads with MiXCR anew, one entry per CDR3 protein. The data show about 520,000 distinct CDR3 sequences, under 8.5% seen once. The specimen comprised PBMCs from blood, sampled around 2 years after vaccination. These receptors all stem from a man aged 50-75 years who received an inactivated influenza vaccine.

This clonotype was found a few times. The chain couples TRBV4-3 to TRBJ1-1; D perhaps matches TRBD1 (5 bases). V lost 1 base to trimming and J lost 0 bases, with 9 bases between them. CDR3 length: 15 amino acids. Germline V gene sequence: CDR1 LGHNA, CDR2 YSLEER. The CDR3 protein is CASSQGGFMNTEAFF. In nucleotides, the CDR3 is TGCGCCAGCAGCCAAGGGGGGTTTATGAACACTGAAGCTTTCTTT.

Only a few counts were recorded for this clonotype. The chain uses TRBV20-1 and TRBJ2-5; D may be TRBD1 (6 bases). The germline V gene has CDR1 DFQATT and CDR2 SNEGSKA (reference sequence). Trimming took 4 bases from V and 5 from J, leaving 23 bases between them. The CDR3 is made up of 16 amino acids. CDR3 DNA sequence: TGCAGTGCTACGGGTGGGGGCAGGGCCCTTAGCGAGACCCAGTACTTC. Protein product: CSATGGGRALSETQYF.

The CDR3: CASSPHHRGAPTEAFF. CDR3 nucleotide sequence: TGTGCCAGCAGTCCCCATCACCGGGGGGCGCCGACTGAAGCTTTCTTT. The rearrangement joins TRBV28 to TRBJ1-1, with D perhaps matching TRBD1 (6 bases). Germline-derived CDR1 and CDR2 are MDHEN and SYDVKM. V was clipped by 5 bases and J by 5 bases, with 21 bases between them. There are 16 residues in the CDR3.

The chain links TRBV6-1 to TRBJ2-1, with 8 nucleotides matching TRBD2. Germline CDR1 is MNHNS and CDR2 is SASEGT. The ends lost 8 bases at V and 4 bases at J; junction bases unmatched: 16. CDR3 length: 17 amino acids. CDR3 in amino acids: CASRREAQGKSYNEQFF. The CDR3 DNA reads TGTGCCAGCCGGCGGGAGGCTCAGGGAAAATCTTACAATGAGCAGTTCTTC.

In this sample, this clonotype turned up many times. The chain uses TRBV28 and TRBJ2-7; D remains ambiguous. The CDR3 totals 15 residues. V lost 6 bases and J lost 1, with 16 bases in between. Germline V gene data show CDR1 as MDHEN and CDR2 as SYDVKM. CDR3 in amino acids: CASSLLPMDSYEQYF. The CDR3 nucleotides are TGTGCCAGCAGCCTACTCCCGATGGATTCCTACGAGCAGTACTTC.

This clonotype was seen ten or more times. V usage is TRBV11-3 and J usage is TRBJ2-2, with 10 nucleotides matching TRBD2. Germline V gene data show CDR1 as SGHNT and CDR2 as YENEEA. J gave up 5 bases and V 4 bases, and 1 base lay outside the gene matches. The CDR3 sequence is 14 residues long. CDR3 sequence (DNA): TGTGCCAGCAGCTCTAGCGGGAGTACCGGGGAGCTGTTTTTT. It yields the protein CASSSSGSTGELFF.

The chain joins TRBV20-1 to TRBJ2-7; TRBD2 agrees at 8 bases. CDR3 length equals 15 residues. Germline assignment: CDR1 DFQATT and CDR2 SNEGSKA (reference sequence). The V segment lost 3 bases and the J segment 6 bases; nucleotides outside the gene matches: 13. The CDR3 nucleotides read TGCAGTGCTAGTACCGCGGGGGGCGGAGTGGGCGAGCAGTACTTC. This codes for CSASTAGGGVGEQYF.

This clonotype came up a few times. The genes are TRBV12-5 and TRBJ2-3; D possibly corresponds to TRBD2 (5 bases). The V end lost 7 bases, the J end lost 2 bases, and 13 bases lay between the germline ends. The germline CDR1 and CDR2 sequences are LGHNT and FRNRAP. The CDR3 runs to 14 residues. DNA of the CDR3: TGTGCTAGTGCGGAGAGGGTTTTCACAGATACGCAGTATTTT. Amino acids: CASAERVFTDTQYF.

J is TRBJ1-1 and V is TRBV4-2; perhaps TRBD1 as D (5 bases). Between the trimmed V and J ends, which lost 7 bases and 1 base, there was a span of 13 bases. Germline CDR1 LGHNA, CDR2 YNFKEQ. This CDR3 region has 14 residues. CDR3 nucleotide sequence: TGTGCCAGCACTGTCCCCGGGGGGAACACTGAAGCTTTCTTT. It is translated as CASTVPGGNTEAFF.

In this sample, this clonotype turned up many times. CDR3 sequence reads: CASSSDHENNEQFF. CDR3 sequence (DNA): TGTGCCAGCAGCTCGGACCATGAAAACAATGAGCAGTTCTTC. This sequence joins TRBV5-6 and TRBJ2-1; D unresolved. The germline CDR1 and CDR2 sequences are SGHDT and YYEEEE. This CDR3 has 14 amino acids. Trimming left V 3 bases short and J 5 bases short, with 12 bases between.

This clonotype was detected ten times or more. V and J are TRBV6-1 and TRBJ1-1, with 12 bases lining up with TRBD1. V shed 5 bases, J shed 3 bases, and the junction held 4 bases outside the gene matches. This CDR3 comprises 15 residues. CDR1 MNHNS and CDR2 SASEGT come from the germline V gene. CDR3 sequence reads: CASSTRDRGHTEAFF. DNA for the CDR3: TGTGCCAGCAGTACCCGGGACAGGGGGCACACTGAAGCTTTCTTT.

The V and J genes are TRBV20-1 and TRBJ2-5; no definite D call. Trimming removed 4 bases at V and 5 bases at J, with 11 bases between. The CDR3 covers 12 residues. CDR1 and CDR2 from the germline V gene are DFQATT and SNEGSKA (reference sequence). CDR3 nucleotide sequence: TGCAGTGCTACCGGGCTGGGGGAGACCCAGTACTTC. Translated, it gives CSATGLGETQYF.

The sample holds many counts of this clonotype. The chain combines TRBV13 with TRBJ2-7; D is undetermined. This CDR3 is built from 15 residues. V was cut by 1 base and J by 3 bases, with 13 bases left in between. In germline, CDR1 is PRHDT, CDR2 FYEKMQ (reference sequence). CDR3 coding DNA: TGTGCCAGCAGCTTAGTTTCTAACCCCAACTACGAGCAGTACTTC. It codes for CASSLVSNPNYEQYF.

This clonotype was detected only a few times. The chain recombines TRBV20-1 with TRBJ2-1; TRBD2 aligns across 10 bases. Trimming took 8 bases from V and 9 from J; bases not matched to a gene: 13. The CDR3 spans 14 residues. Per the germline V gene, CDR1 is DFQATT and CDR2 is SNEGSKA (reference sequence). As DNA, the CDR3 is TGCAGTCTTTACAAACCGGGACTAGCGACTGAGCAGTTCTTC. It is translated as CSLYKPGLATEQFF.

The gene calls are TRBV18 and TRBJ2-3; D gene ambiguous. CDR1 is KGHSH, CDR2 LQKENI, per germline. This CDR3 is 14 amino acids long. V shed 1 base and J shed 2 bases, with 7 bases lying between them. The CDR3, as DNA: TGTGCCAGCTCACCACAAACCGACACAGATACGCAGTATTTT. Translating gives CASSPQTDTDTQYF.

This clonotype was seen a few times. The rearrangement joins TRBV19 to TRBJ2-1; 8 bases align to TRBD2. This CDR3 spans 14 amino acids. Trimming took 5 bases from V and 4 from J; bases not matched to a gene: 4. Germline assignment: CDR1 LNHDA and CDR2 SQIVND (reference sequence). In DNA, the CDR3 is TGTGCCAGTAGTTTGACTAGCGAGTACAATGAGCAGTTCTTC. It codes for CASSLTSEYNEQFF.

The chain employs TRBV10-3 and TRBJ2-1; D gene uncertain. In germline, CDR1 is ENHRY, CDR2 SYGVKD. This CDR3 is 14 amino acids long. V shed 5 bases and J shed 0 bases, with 8 bases lying between them. CDR3 nucleotides: TGTGCCATCAGTTACAAGAGCTCCTACAATGAGCAGTTCTTC. Its translation: CAISYKSSYNEQFF.

The chain links TRBV9 to TRBJ2-1; 7 nucleotides align to TRBD2. The CDR3 is 14 residues long. CDR1 and CDR2 from the germline V gene are SGDLS and YYNGEE. V shed 4 bases and J 8 bases; nucleotides not matched to a gene: 9. The CDR3 DNA reads as TGTGCCAGCAGCCCCCCGACTAGCTCGGATGAGCAGTTCTTC. It encodes CASSPPTSSDEQFF.

This clonotype was seen a handful of times. The CDR3 DNA sequence: TGCGCCAGCAGCTTAAGGGGAGGGACAATGAGGGACACTGAAGCTTTCTTT. This encodes CASSLRGGTMRDTEAFF. This chain uses TRBV5-1 with TRBJ1-1, with a weak D call TRBD1 (6 bases). Germline values: CDR1 SGHRS, CDR2 YFSETQ. The CDR3 contains 17 residues. Trimming stripped 2 bases from V and 3 bases from J, with 20 bases between.

This clonotype was seen at least ten times. CDR3 loop: CSAKTGGEAASPLHF. The CDR3 nucleotides are TGCAGTGCTAAAACAGGGGGGGAGGCGGCTTCACCCCTCCACTTT. This chain joins TRBV20-1 and TRBJ1-6; 8 nucleotides align to TRBD1. V shed 4 bases and J 9 bases; nucleotides not matched to a gene: 11. CDR1 and CDR2 from the germline V gene are DFQATT and SNEGSKA (reference sequence). The CDR3 extends over 15 amino acids.

This clonotype came up a few times. The chain carries TRBV6-1 and TRBJ2-7, with D perhaps matching TRBD2 (6 bases). The germline gives CDR1 MNHNS, CDR2 SASEGT. Trimming cost V 9 bases and J 0 bases, with 12 bases left between them. The CDR3 is 13 residues long. The CDR3 DNA reads TGTGCCAGGCTCCGGGACTGCTCCTACGAGCAGTACTTC. It yields the protein CARLRDCSYEQYF.

Only a few counts were recorded for this clonotype. This chain links TRBV21-1 with TRBJ2-7; the table gives TRBD1 as D, unverified against the DNA. TRBV21-1 is shown as a pseudogene. The CDR3 has 15 residues. CDR3 sequence: CASTSKAGEEVEQYF. CDR3 nucleotides: TGTGCCAGCACCTCAAAGGCAGGGGAAGAGGTCGAGCAGTACTTC.

This sequence joins TRBV12-5 and TRBJ2-2; TRBD1 matches at 8 bases. V lost 4 bases and J lost 2; bases outside the gene matches: 3. The CDR3 sequence is 15 residues long. Germline CDR1 reads LGHNT; CDR2 reads FRNRAP. DNA of the CDR3: TGTGCTAGTGGTTCCGGACAGGGAAACACCGGGGAGCTGTTTTTT. Amino acid sequence: CASGSGQGNTGELFF.

The chain employs TRBV29-1 and TRBJ2-5, with 7 positions matching TRBD1. CDR1 and CDR2 (germline): SQVTM, ANQGSEA. The CDR3 is 13 amino acids. With 6 bases clipped from V and 3 bases from J, the junction kept 7 bases outside the gene matches. The DNA of the CDR3 is TGCAGCGTGAGGGGGACAGTAAAAGAGACCCAGTACTTC. Residues: CSVRGTVKETQYF.